Sequencing of this T cell receptor beta chain was carried out in a study of resident and recirculating memory T cells in vitiligo. As for the study in general: Genomic DNA was extracted from whole homogenized samples, with no cell sorting.

Patients had to be free of confetti depigmentation, indicating active vitiligo. Patients who had received treatment within the previous three months were excluded. A note on this clone: The antigen remains unidentified.

V dropped 3 bases and J dropped 2 bases, with 12 bases sitting between them. Looked up from germline, CDR1 is SGDLS and CDR2 is YYNGEE. The CDR3 consists of 15 residues. Repertoires were generated with immunoSEQ multiplex PCR, while TCRdb's copy carries only in-frame clones and drops some. The table lists some 70,000 clones, about 89% of them singletons. Findings and caveats of the study: Sequences differed between biopsy sites and patients, suggesting private specificity.

The clonotype comes from a male donor with vitiligo. The J gene is TRBJ1-3, the V gene TRBV9; D may be TRBD1 (6 bases). Sequencing was performed on blood. CDR3 DNA sequence: TGTGCCAGCAGCGCCGGACAGAGACCTGGAAACACCATATATTTT. Encoded protein: CASSAGQRPGNTIYF. The complete variable domain, with remaining parts taken from reference TRBV9 and TRBJ1-3, reads DSGVTQTPKHLITATGQRVTLRCSPRSGDLSVYWYQQSLDQGLQFLIQYYNGEERAKGNILERFSAQQFPDLHSELNLSSLELGDSALYFCASSAGQRPGNTIYFGEGSWLTVV.